This is a list of T cell receptor beta chains from one sample in a study of blood T cell repertoires in COVID-19. Sequencing used immunoSEQ multiplex PCR; TCRdb keeps in-frame clones, though not all of them. The sample records approximately 140,000 clones, about 83% being singletons. Sequenced material: PBMCs or T cells enriched from blood (not recorded which). These receptor sequences come from a woman aged 45-65 years with acute COVID-19. The CDR3 runs from the conserved cysteine through the conserved F or W. Fields, in order: clone size, V gene, CDR3 length, J gene, D gene, CDR3 DNA, CDR3 protein. A D gene is named only where the DNA matches it firmly. The size field is filled for only some rows; it gives once, few, many or a size class.

>.|TRBV19|16|TRBJ1-5|.
TGTGCCAGTAGTATAGTTGGGCAGGGTAGCAATCAGCCCCAGCATTTT
CASSIVGQGSNQPQHF
>once|TRBV9|16|TRBJ2-3|TRBD2
TGTGCCAGCAGCCCCTCCGGACTAGCGGGAGTAGATACGCAGTATTTT
CASSPSGLAGVDTQYF
>.|TRBV6-5|13|TRBJ1-1|.
TGTGCCAGCAGCCGGGGGGGGAACACTGAAGCTTTCTTT
CASSRGGNTEAFF
>few|TRBV4-1|16|TRBJ2-7|.
TGCGCCAGCAGCCAAGTGTTGTGGAGAGTGAGTGGCGAGCAGTACTTC
CASSQVLWRVSGEQYF
>.|TRBV9|19|TRBJ2-1|TRBD2
TGTGCCAGCAGCAAGAACCCCCTCAGACGGTCGGGAGGGATGAATGAGCAGTTCTTC
CASSKNPLRRSGGMNEQFF
>.|TRBV5-1|14|TRBJ2-5|TRBD1
TGCGCCAGCAGCCTTGGACAGGAACAAGAGACCCAGTACTTC
CASSLGQEQETQYF
>.|TRBV11-2|15|TRBJ2-1|TRBD2
TGTGCCAGCAGCTTAAGAGGGGAGGGGTACAATGAGCAGTTCTTC
CASSLRGEGYNEQFF
>.|TRBV7-7|16|TRBJ2-1|TRBD2
TGTGCTAGCAGCTTGGACGGGACTAGCGGGAAAAATGAGCAGTTCTTC
CASSLDGTSGKNEQFF
>.|TRBV6-2/TRBV6-3|15|TRBJ2-3|TRBD2
TGTGCCAGCAGTATTACTAGCGCTGACACAGATACGCAGTATTTT
CASSITSADTDTQYF
>.|TRBV5-1|14|TRBJ2-3|TRBD2
TGCGCCAACCCCGGGGGGAGTGTGTCAGATACGCAGTATTTT
CANPGGSVSDTQYF